At least ten counts were recorded for the clone carrying this TCR beta chain. The sample is drawn from a study of T cells in Graves' hyperthyroidism and ophthalmopathy. Losses at the gene ends were 3 bases for V and 5 bases for J; bases not matched to a gene: 13. The CDR3 totals 18 residues. Germline V gene lookup returns CDR1 LGHDT and CDR2 YNNKEL (reference sequence). The CDR3 regions of TCR beta were amplified from RNA transcripts. HTBI primers were employed in a first-round RT-PCR of the TCR CDR3. One entry per CDR3 protein results from TCRdb running MiXCR on the multiplex PCR reads. The profile covers hundreds of thousands of distinct CDR3 sequences, with about 20% appearing a single time and 30% to 40% taken by the ten largest. Uncontrolled infections, other autoimmune diseases, pregnancy or lactation led to exclusion of patients. Diagnosis relied on clinical symptoms, serum thyroxine and TRAb, thyroid ultrasound and orbital computed tomography.

This chain uses TRBV3-1 with TRBJ2-3; 11 nucleotides agree with TRBD2. This clonotype was obtained from a man aged 30 to 39 with Graves' ophthalmopathy. Sequenced sample: blood. Here the CDR3 DNA reads TGTGCCAGCAGCCAGGCAACCTTAGCGGGAGGGCCCCGAGATACGCAGTATTTT. Protein sequence: CASSQATLAGGPRDTQYF.